The table lists the clone carrying this T cell receptor (beta chain) with a few counts. Its antigen is not known. This sample was taken from a study of T cell repertoires in cytomegalovirus infection. Background on the study: It can be stated that public TCR beta signatures indicated CMV infection as well as a matching HLA type. Whole-study findings and limits: CMV-specific TCR beta clonotypes restricted by HLA-C were the ones dominating the ex vivo response.

This CDR3 contains 15 residues. Trimming cost V 6 bases and J 8 bases; bases outside gene matches: 7. TCRdb analysed the reads with MiXCR anew, one entry per CDR3 protein. The repertoire has about 100,000 distinct CDR3 sequences, 35% to 50% of them found once; the top ten carry approximately 69%. The chain joins TRBV12-3 or TRBV12-4 to TRBJ2-1; 13 bases are a match to TRBD2. The receptor's source is a human donor in good health (CMV status not recorded). Some clones in this sample may be carry-over from other donors' samples. Sequencing used CD8+ T cells from cultured PBMCs, obtained from culture after CMV antigen stimulation. In DNA, the CDR3 is TGTGCCAGCAGACATACTAGCGGGGGGGCTTATGAGCAGTTCTTC. This codes for CASRHTSGGAYEQFF.